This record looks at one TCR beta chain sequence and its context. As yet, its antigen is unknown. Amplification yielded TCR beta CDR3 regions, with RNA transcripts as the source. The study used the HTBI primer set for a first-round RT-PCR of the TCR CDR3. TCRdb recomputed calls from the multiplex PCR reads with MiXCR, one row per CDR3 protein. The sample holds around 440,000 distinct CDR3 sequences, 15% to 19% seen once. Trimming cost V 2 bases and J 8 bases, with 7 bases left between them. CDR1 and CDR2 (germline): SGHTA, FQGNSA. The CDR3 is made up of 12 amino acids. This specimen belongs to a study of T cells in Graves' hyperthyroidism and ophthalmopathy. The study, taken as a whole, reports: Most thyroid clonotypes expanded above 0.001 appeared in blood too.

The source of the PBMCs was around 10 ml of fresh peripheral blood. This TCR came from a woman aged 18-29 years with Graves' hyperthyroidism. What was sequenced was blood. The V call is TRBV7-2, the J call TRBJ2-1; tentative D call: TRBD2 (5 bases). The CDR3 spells CASSLLAHEQFF. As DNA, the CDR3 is TGTGCCAGCAGCTTACTAGCCCATGAGCAGTTCTTC.